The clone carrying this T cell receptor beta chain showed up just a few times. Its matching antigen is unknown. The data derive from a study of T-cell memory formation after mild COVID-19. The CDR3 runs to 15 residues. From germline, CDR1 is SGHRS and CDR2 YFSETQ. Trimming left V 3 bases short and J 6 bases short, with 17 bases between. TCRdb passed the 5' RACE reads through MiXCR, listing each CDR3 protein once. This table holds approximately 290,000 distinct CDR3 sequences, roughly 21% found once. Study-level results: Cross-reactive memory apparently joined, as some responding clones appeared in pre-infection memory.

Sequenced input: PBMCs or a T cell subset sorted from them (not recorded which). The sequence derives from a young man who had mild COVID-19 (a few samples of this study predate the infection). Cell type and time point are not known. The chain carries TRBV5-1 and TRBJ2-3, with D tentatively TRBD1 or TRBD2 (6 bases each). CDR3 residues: CASSSSGGPADTQYF. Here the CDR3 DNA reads TGCGCCAGCAGCTCATCCGGGGGCCCCGCGGATACGCAGTATTTT.